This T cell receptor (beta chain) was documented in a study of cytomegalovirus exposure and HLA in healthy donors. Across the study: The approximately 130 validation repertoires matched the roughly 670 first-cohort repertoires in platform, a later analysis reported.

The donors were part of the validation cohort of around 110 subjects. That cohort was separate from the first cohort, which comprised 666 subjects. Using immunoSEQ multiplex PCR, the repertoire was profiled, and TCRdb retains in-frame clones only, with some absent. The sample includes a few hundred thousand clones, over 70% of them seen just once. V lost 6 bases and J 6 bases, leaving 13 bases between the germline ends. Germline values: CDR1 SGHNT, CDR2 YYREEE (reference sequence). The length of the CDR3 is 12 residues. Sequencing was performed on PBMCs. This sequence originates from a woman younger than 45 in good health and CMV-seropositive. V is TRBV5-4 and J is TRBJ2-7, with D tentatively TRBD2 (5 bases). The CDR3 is CASKFPGSEQYF. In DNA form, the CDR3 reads TGTGCCAGCAAATTCCCGGGGAGCGAGCAGTACTTC.